This entry is about one T cell receptor (beta chain). V dropped 4 bases and J dropped 11; count of bases not matched to a gene: 14. Germline CDR1 ENHRY, CDR2 SYGVKD. The CDR3 is 15 amino acids. Some clones are missing from TCRdb's copy, which holds only in-frame ones; the method was immunoSEQ multiplex PCR. The data contain 150,000 to 200,000 clones, over 85% of them singletons. These data belong to a study of blood T cell repertoires in COVID-19. The sequence was collected from an older woman with COVID-19, enrolled during active disease. The sequencing sample was made of peripheral blood. The rearrangement uses TRBV10-3 and TRBJ1-2; 9 nucleotides align to TRBD1. The CDR3 here is CAISGAKRDRVRYTF. The CDR3 nucleotides read TGTGCCATCAGTGGCGCGAAACGGGACAGGGTGAGATACACCTTC.